The 20 T cell receptor beta chains presented below share a single source sample, sequenced in a study of blood T cells in healthy people across ages. A sample-barcoded 5' primer and a J-beta primer mix were used in a second PCR of roughly 7 to 11 cycles. TCRdb reprocessed the 5' RACE reads with MiXCR, giving one entry per CDR3 protein. The sample has about 1.4 million distinct CDR3 sequences; roughly 64% are singletons. The source material was blood. Receptors originate from a man aged 18 to 29 in good health.

The chain couples TRBV29-1 to TRBJ2-1; possibly TRBD2 for D (6 bases). This CDR3 comprises 13 residues. Germline loops: CDR1 SQVTM, CDR2 ANQGSEA. Trimming removed 6 bases at V and 6 bases at J, with 15 bases between. In DNA form, the CDR3 reads TGCAGCGTCCATGGGGGGTCGCTCAATGAGCAGTTCTTC. Protein sequence: CSVHGGSLNEQFF.

This chain connects TRBV5-1 to TRBJ1-2; D is possibly TRBD1 (5 bases). Between the trimmed V and J ends, which lost 4 bases and 8 bases, there was a span of 15 bases. CDR1 and CDR2 from the germline V gene are SGHRS and YFSETQ. This CDR3 region has 13 residues. CDR3 loop: CASSPGLDRGYTF. CDR3 DNA sequence: TGCGCCAGCAGCCCGGGGCTTGATCGGGGCTACACCTTC.

This clonotype was observed a few times. The junction and the germline gene differ at one end; a read error may be behind it. V gene TRBV6-5 combines with J gene TRBJ1-6; D gene ambiguous. This CDR3 contains 12 residues. Germline loops: CDR1 MNHEY, CDR2 SVGAGI. CDR3 coding DNA: TGTGCCAGCAGCGAATATAACTCACCCCTCCACTTT. Translating it yields CASSEYNSPLHF.

The V and J genes are TRBV6-1 and TRBJ2-3; the D gene is possibly TRBD1 (6 bases). V dropped 3 bases and J dropped 0 bases, with 13 bases sitting between them. CDR3 length: 16 amino acids. Germline CDR1 and CDR2: MNHNS and SASEGT. CDR3 loop: CASSDTGTPSTDTQYF. CDR3 DNA sequence: TGTGCCAGCAGTGATACCGGGACACCCAGCACAGATACGCAGTATTTT.

The chain employs TRBV12-3 or TRBV12-4 and TRBJ2-7; a possible D gene is TRBD1 (7 bases). The V and J ends lost 8 bases and 0 bases respectively, with 14 bases between them. CDR3 size: 14 residues. CDR3 nucleotide sequence: TGTGCCAGCGGAGGGGGCGGCTCCTCCTACGAGCAGTACTTC. It is translated as CASGGGGSSYEQYF.

The CDR3 spells CASSLVVGKNTEAFF. For the CDR3, the DNA is TGTGCCAGCAGTTTAGTTGTCGGCAAGAACACTGAAGCTTTCTTT. This rearrangement joins TRBV12-3 or TRBV12-4 to TRBJ1-1; unclear D gene. The ends were cut back, 1 base at V and 1 base at J, with 10 bases in the middle. The CDR3 extends over 15 amino acids.

This clonotype occurred a few times. The chain has TRBV29-1 and TRBJ2-1; D possibly corresponds to TRBD2 (6 bases). V dropped 8 bases and J dropped 7 bases, with 18 bases sitting between them. The germline V gene has CDR1 SQVTM and CDR2 ANQGSEA. This CDR3 has 13 residues. The CDR3 reads CSSWADGGNEQFF. The CDR3 region has the DNA TGCAGCTCGTGGGCTGACGGGGGTAATGAGCAGTTCTTC.

The rearrangement joins TRBV7-8 to TRBJ2-5; D ambiguous. CDR3 length equals 14 residues. Looked up from germline, CDR1 is SGHVS and CDR2 is FQNEAQ. V was clipped by 2 bases and J by 5 bases, with 12 bases between them. The CDR3 is CASSLKVTVETQYF. The CDR3 bases are TGTGCCAGCAGCTTAAAAGTGACCGTTGAGACCCAGTACTTC. The complete variable domain, with remaining parts taken from reference TRBV7-8 and TRBJ2-5, reads GAGVSQSPRYKVAKRGQDVALRCDPISGHVSLFWYQQALGQGPEFLTYFQNEAQLDKSGLPSDRFFAERPEGSVSTLKIQRTQQEDSAVYLCASSLKVTVETQYFGPGTRLLVL.

The V and J genes are TRBV25-1 and TRBJ1-1, with D possibly matching TRBD1 (5 bases). This CDR3 comprises 13 residues. The V end was cut by 8 bases, the J end by 10 bases, with 20 bases between. Germline lookup yields CDR1 MGHDK and CDR2 SYGVNS. CDR3 bases: TGTGCCAGCTCAGACGGGGCCCTCGAAGCAGCTTTCTTT. It is translated as CASSDGALEAAFF.

The chain uses TRBV12-3 or TRBV12-4 and TRBJ2-1; 10 bases agree with TRBD2. With V trimmed by 4 bases and J by 7 bases, 7 bases remained unmatched. CDR3 length: 15 residues. Here the CDR3 DNA reads TGTGCCAGCAGTTACGGACTAGCGGTTGGGAATGAGCAGTTCTTC. Translated, it gives CASSYGLAVGNEQFF.

This clonotype showed up many times. The chain has TRBV25-1 and TRBJ1-4, with TRBD1 matching 7 bases. Trimming removed 3 bases from V and 7 bases from J; junction bases left unmatched: 8. Germline V gene data show CDR1 as MGHDK and CDR2 as SYGVNS. The CDR3 totals 15 residues. CDR3 nucleotides: TGTGCCAGCAGTGACCCACAGGGGTCGAGTGAAAAACTGTTTTTT. Amino acid sequence: CASSDPQGSSEKLFF. Filled out from reference TRBV25-1 and TRBJ1-4, the complete variable domain reads EADIYQTPRYLVIGTGKKITLECSQTMGHDKMYWYQQDPGMELHLIHYSYGVNSTEKGDLSSESTVSRIRTEHFPLTLESARPSHTSQYLCASSDPQGSSEKLFFGSGTQLSVL.

The chain combines TRBV6-5 with TRBJ2-6; D is perhaps TRBD1 or TRBD2 (5 bases each). Germline V gene lookup returns CDR1 MNHEY and CDR2 SVGAGI. The CDR3 consists of 15 residues. Trimming stripped 2 bases from V and 3 bases from J, with 8 bases between. The CDR3 DNA sequence: TGTGCCAGCAGTTACACGGGGCTTGGGGCCAACGTCCTGACTTTC. Translation gives CASSYTGLGANVLTF.

The chain combines TRBV20-1 with TRBJ1-6; 7 nucleotides match TRBD1. This CDR3 region has 18 residues. The junction had 10 bases not matched to a gene; V was cut back by 1 base and J by 1 base. Germline values: CDR1 DFQATT, CDR2 SNEGSKA (reference sequence). The CDR3 nucleotides are TGCAGTGCTAGAGGGACCGGGCAGGGGGAATCCTATAATTCACCCCTCCACTTT. It is translated as CSARGTGQGESYNSPLHF.

The chain recombines TRBV30 with TRBJ2-1; weak D call: TRBD2 (6 bases). Trimming left V 3 bases short and J 3 bases short, with 15 bases between. CDR1 is GTSNPN and CDR2 is SVGIG in the germline V gene (reference sequence). This CDR3 contains 15 residues. The CDR3 loop reads CAWRLPAGYYNEQFF. The CDR3 DNA reads TGTGCCTGGAGACTCCCCGCGGGGTACTACAATGAGCAGTTCTTC.

V usage is TRBV28 and J usage is TRBJ2-7, with D hard to call. CDR1 is MDHEN, CDR2 SYDVKM, per germline. V lost 3 bases and J lost 2, with 14 bases in between. The CDR3 is 15 residues long. The CDR3 is CASSFRPTATYEQYF. The CDR3 DNA is TGTGCCAGCAGTTTCCGCCCCACTGCTACCTACGAGCAGTACTTC.

V gene TRBV20-1 combines with J gene TRBJ2-7; 9 bases agree with TRBD2. CDR1 is DFQATT, CDR2 SNEGSKA, per germline (reference sequence). V gave up 1 base and J gave up 2 bases; unmatched junction bases: 6. This CDR3 has 15 residues. CDR3 in DNA: TGCAGTGCTAGAGTTAGCGGGAGTGTCACCTACGAGCAGTACTTC. Translating gives CSARVSGSVTYEQYF.

There are a few counts of this clonotype. This chain links TRBV6-5 with TRBJ2-4; D is possibly TRBD1 (6 bases). The J call may be mistaken, given a closer DNA end match to TRBJ2-7. Germline V gene lookup returns CDR1 MNHEY and CDR2 SVGAGI. The CDR3 length is 14 residues. The CDR3 protein is CASSLGQWSDEQYF. For the CDR3, the DNA is TGTGCCAGCAGTCTCGGACAGTGGAGCGACGAGCAGTACTTC.

The J gene is TRBJ1-6, the V gene TRBV7-9, with D perhaps matching TRBD1 (6 bases). The CDR3 is 16 residues long. CDR1 and CDR2 (germline): SEHNR, FQNEAQ (reference sequence). Trimming left V 8 bases short and J 4 bases short, with 18 bases between. CDR3 protein: CASSLIRDTYNSPLHF. The CDR3 region has the DNA TGTGCCAGCTCTCTCATCCGGGACACGTATAATTCACCCCTCCACTTT.

The CDR3 DNA reads TGTGCCAGCAGTTGGACTAGCGGGAAGAGCGAGCAGTACTTC. Encoded protein: CASSWTSGKSEQYF. This chain links TRBV6-5 with TRBJ2-7, with 12 bases aligning to TRBD2. V lost 4 bases and J lost 6; bases outside the gene matches: 4. The CDR3 length is 14 residues. Germline CDR1 and CDR2: MNHEY and SVGAGI.

The chain links TRBV6-5 to TRBJ1-6; D is uncertain. The CDR3 sequence is 13 residues long. Trimming stripped 5 bases from V and 9 bases from J, with 11 bases between. CDR1 and CDR2 (germline): MNHEY, SVGAGI. This CDR3 is CASSDPGSSPLHF. DNA for the CDR3: TGTGCCAGCAGTGATCCTGGAAGTTCACCCCTCCACTTT.